One sample yielded the 8 T cell receptor beta chains listed below, sequenced in a study of blood T cell repertoires in COVID-19. The data were produced by immunoSEQ multiplex PCR, yet TCRdb's version contains in-frame clones alone and is incomplete. The sample holds 200,000 to 250,000 clones, just under 90% seen once. The sequencing input was peripheral blood. These receptors were taken from a man in his thirties or forties with COVID-19, enrolled during active disease.

This clone has only one observation. The chain joins TRBV28 to TRBJ2-7; 8 bases fit TRBD1. The CDR3 length is 13 residues. V was pared by 6 bases and J by 2 bases, with 3 bases of the junction left unmatched. CDR1 is MDHEN and CDR2 is SYDVKM in the germline V gene. CDR3 sequence reads: CASRPTGAYEQYF. In DNA, the CDR3 is TGTGCCAGCAGGCCGACAGGGGCCTACGAGCAGTACTTC.

The rearrangement uses TRBV5-6 and TRBJ2-7; no reliable D call. The germline V gene encodes CDR1 SGHDT and CDR2 YYEEEE. The CDR3 totals 13 residues. V lost 1 base to trimming and J lost 0 bases, with 5 bases between them. For the CDR3, the DNA is TGTGCCAGCAGCTTGCAGGACTCCTACGAGCAGTACTTC. Amino acids: CASSLQDSYEQYF.

The V call is TRBV7-2, the J call TRBJ1-1; 7 bases map to TRBD1. Germline CDR1 and CDR2: SGHTA and FQGNSA. Trimming at V came to 3 bases and at J to 1 base, leaving 5 bases not matched to a gene. This CDR3 spans 15 amino acids. The chain's CDR3 is CASSFSGQANTEAFF. The DNA of the CDR3 is TGTGCCAGCAGCTTTTCTGGACAGGCGAACACTGAAGCTTTCTTT.

This chain links TRBV28 with TRBJ2-1; 9 bases match TRBD1. Trimming removed 3 bases from V and 16 bases from J; junction bases left unmatched: 7. There are 12 residues in the CDR3. Germline CDR1 MDHEN, CDR2 SYDVKM. The CDR3 DNA reads TGTGCCAGCAGTTTCGTCCCGGGACAGGGCTTCTTC. Encoded protein: CASSFVPGQGFF.

This clone appeared once. The rearrangement links TRBV19 to TRBJ1-5, with a possible D match to TRBD1 (5 bases). The V gene's germline CDR1 is LNHDA and CDR2 SQIVND (reference sequence). Trimming cost V 5 bases and J 3 bases, with 20 bases left between them. This CDR3 is built from 17 residues. CDR3 region: CASSPVGGRGANQPQHF. The CDR3 nucleotides are TGTGCCAGTAGTCCCGTGGGCGGTAGGGGTGCCAATCAGCCCCAGCATTTT.

V and J are TRBV7-9 and TRBJ2-2; TRBD1 matches 8 bases. V shed 2 bases and J 4 bases; nucleotides not matched to a gene: 6. This CDR3 region has 16 residues. From germline, CDR1 is SEHNR and CDR2 FQNEAQ (reference sequence). The CDR3 coding sequence is TGTGCCAGCAGCTTATCGACAGGGGTCCTCACCGGGGAGCTGTTTTTT. This translates into CASSLSTGVLTGELFF.

The chain carries TRBV10-3 and TRBJ2-1; TRBD2 matches at 8 bases. CDR1 is ENHRY and CDR2 is SYGVKD in the germline V gene. V lost 4 bases, J lost 0 bases, and 8 bases stayed unmatched. This CDR3 is 17 amino acids long. This chain's CDR3 is CAISGRAGLGSYNEQFF. CDR3 sequence (DNA): TGTGCCATCAGTGGTAGAGCGGGACTAGGCTCCTACAATGAGCAGTTCTTC.

This clone was counted once. The V gene is TRBV27, the J gene TRBJ1-2; TRBD1 aligns across 7 bases. The CDR3 totals 16 residues. V was pared by 0 bases and J by 0 bases, with 4 bases of the junction left unmatched. CDR1 is MNHEY, CDR2 SMNVEV, per germline (reference sequence). This chain's CDR3 is CASSLSNRGSNYGYTF. The DNA for the CDR3 is TGTGCCAGCAGTTTATCTAACAGGGGATCTAACTATGGCTACACCTTC.